The subject of this entry is one T cell receptor (beta chain). The data were taken from a study of cytomegalovirus exposure and HLA in healthy donors. The PCR used 60 Vbeta and 13 Jbeta primers. TCRdb keeps only in-frame clones here, not all; method: immunoSEQ multiplex PCR. The table lists more than 95,000 clones, around 79% of them singletons, with roughly 5.9% in the top ten. Germline V gene lookup returns CDR1 SEHNR and CDR2 FQNEAQ (reference sequence). Trimming removed 6 bases from V and 7 bases from J, with 14 bases in between. The CDR3 sequence is 13 residues long. The chain combines TRBV7-9 with TRBJ2-3; D call uncertain. The sample consisted of PBMCs. This sequence was found in a woman in her forties in good health and CMV-seronegative. This chain's CDR3 is CASSTRQPNTQYF. CDR3 coding DNA: TGTGCCAGCAGTACAAGACAACCAAATACGCAGTATTTT.